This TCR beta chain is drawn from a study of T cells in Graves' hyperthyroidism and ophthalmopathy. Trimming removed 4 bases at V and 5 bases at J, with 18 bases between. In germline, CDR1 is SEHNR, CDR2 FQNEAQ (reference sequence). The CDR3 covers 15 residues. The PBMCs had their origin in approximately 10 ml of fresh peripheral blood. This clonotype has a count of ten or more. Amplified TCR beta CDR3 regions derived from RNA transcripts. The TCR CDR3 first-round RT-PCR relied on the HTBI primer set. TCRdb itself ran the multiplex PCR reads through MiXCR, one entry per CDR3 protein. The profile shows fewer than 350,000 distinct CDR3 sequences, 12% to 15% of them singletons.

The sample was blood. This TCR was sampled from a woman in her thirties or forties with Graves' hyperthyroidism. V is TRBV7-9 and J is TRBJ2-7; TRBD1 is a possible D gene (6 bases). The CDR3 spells CASSSRPGQLHEQYF. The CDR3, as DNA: TGTGCCAGCAGCTCCAGGCCCGGACAGCTCCACGAGCAGTACTTC.